This T cell receptor beta chain was found in a study of blood T cells in healthy people across ages. A second PCR of roughly 7 to 11 cycles used a sample-barcoded 5' primer and a J-beta primer mix. TCRdb used MiXCR to reprocess the 5' RACE reads, holding one entry per CDR3 protein. Here the sample spans 730,000 or so distinct CDR3 sequences, over 40% being singletons. In germline, CDR1 is SGHTA, CDR2 FQGNSA. Trimming removed 5 bases at V and 7 bases at J, with 21 bases between. There are 15 residues in the CDR3. Source material: blood. This sequence joins TRBV7-2 and TRBJ2-7, with D perhaps TRBD2 (6 bases). This receptor was taken from a man older than 75 in good health. Written as DNA, the CDR3 is TGTGCCAGCAGCCTAATGGGGGAGCCGGGGAGGGAGCAGTACTTC. Its translation: CASSLMGEPGREQYF. Based on the CDR3 plus reference TRBV7-2 and TRBJ2-7, the full variable domain is GAGVSQSPSNKVTEKGKDVELRCDPISGHTALYWYRQSLGQGLEFLIYFQGNSAPDKSGLPSDRFSAERTGGSVSTLTIQRTQQEDSAVYLCASSLMGEPGREQYFGPGTRLTVT.